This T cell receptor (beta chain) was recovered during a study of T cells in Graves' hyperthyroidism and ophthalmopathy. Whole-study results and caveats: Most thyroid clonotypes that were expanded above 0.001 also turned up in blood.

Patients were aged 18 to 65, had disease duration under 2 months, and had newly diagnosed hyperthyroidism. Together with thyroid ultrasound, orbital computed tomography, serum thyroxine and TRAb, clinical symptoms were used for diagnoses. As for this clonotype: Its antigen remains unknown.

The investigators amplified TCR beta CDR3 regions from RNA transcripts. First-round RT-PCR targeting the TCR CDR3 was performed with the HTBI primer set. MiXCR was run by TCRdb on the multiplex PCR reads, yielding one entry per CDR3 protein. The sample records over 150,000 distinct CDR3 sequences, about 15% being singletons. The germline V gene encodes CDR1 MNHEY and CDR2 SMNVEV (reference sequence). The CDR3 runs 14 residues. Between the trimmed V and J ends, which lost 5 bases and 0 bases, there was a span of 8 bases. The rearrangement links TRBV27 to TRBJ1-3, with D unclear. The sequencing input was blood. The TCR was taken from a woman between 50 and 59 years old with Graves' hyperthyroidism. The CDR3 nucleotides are TGTGCCAGCAGTCTACAGAGCTCTGGAAACACCATATATTTT. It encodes CASSLQSSGNTIYF.